This T cell receptor beta chain was found in a study of blood T cell repertoires in COVID-19. Overall study context: PBMCs, B-cell-depleted T cells, or T cells were the source of the cDNA or gDNA that made up the material.

In the authors' methods: Reference gene primer amplification gave estimated nucleated cell counts. The method was immunoSEQ multiplex PCR; TCRdb's version includes in-frame clones alone and lacks a portion of them. The V and J calls and clone size come from that table; D and trimming were worked out from the DNA. The repertoire holds some 350,000 clones, 75% to 90% seen once, with around 1% in the top ten. Assignments of participants to cohorts depended upon their own reported clinical history. Germline CDR1 and CDR2: SGHRS and YFSETQ. Trimming took 0 bases from V and 8 from J, leaving 9 bases between them. CDR3 size: 14 residues.

The chain employs TRBV5-1 and TRBJ1-6; TRBD1 might be the D (5 bases). This receptor was taken from a man aged 18 to 35 who had recovered from COVID-19. The sequencing input was PBMCs or T cells enriched from blood (not recorded which). The CDR3 nucleotides are TGCGCCAGCAGCTTGGGCTCAGGGTATTCACCCCTCCACTTT. It is translated as CASSLGSGYSPLHF.